The clone carrying this T cell receptor (beta chain) was observed a few times. Its antigen is currently unknown. The CDR3 is 15 amino acids. Germline V lookup: CDR1 SGHTA, CDR2 FQGTGA. V was trimmed by 5 bases and J by 7 bases, leaving 15 bases between them. None of the donors, who were healthy HIV-negative adults, had recently had acute infections or vaccinations. Genomic DNA for unsorted samples, which was extracted with the QIAamp DNA Blood Mini kit, came from around 93 million PBMCs. Measured with immunoSEQ multiplex PCR; TCRdb has only the in-frame clones, and not every one. The repertoire holds 90,000 to 100,000 clones, with approximately 44% as singletons. This specimen comes from a study of shared clonotypes between healthy human individuals. General study points: The authors expected sequencing depth to affect clonotype sharing among donors.

This sequence originates from a woman aged 40 to 50 in good health. Some clones in this sample may be carry-over from other donors' samples. The chain has TRBV7-3 and TRBJ1-6, with D perhaps matching TRBD1 (6 bases). Source material: PBMCs. CDR3 loop: CASSPSGVGNSPLHF. The CDR3 nucleotides are TGTGCCAGCAGCCCATCAGGGGTAGGGAATTCACCCCTCCACTTT.